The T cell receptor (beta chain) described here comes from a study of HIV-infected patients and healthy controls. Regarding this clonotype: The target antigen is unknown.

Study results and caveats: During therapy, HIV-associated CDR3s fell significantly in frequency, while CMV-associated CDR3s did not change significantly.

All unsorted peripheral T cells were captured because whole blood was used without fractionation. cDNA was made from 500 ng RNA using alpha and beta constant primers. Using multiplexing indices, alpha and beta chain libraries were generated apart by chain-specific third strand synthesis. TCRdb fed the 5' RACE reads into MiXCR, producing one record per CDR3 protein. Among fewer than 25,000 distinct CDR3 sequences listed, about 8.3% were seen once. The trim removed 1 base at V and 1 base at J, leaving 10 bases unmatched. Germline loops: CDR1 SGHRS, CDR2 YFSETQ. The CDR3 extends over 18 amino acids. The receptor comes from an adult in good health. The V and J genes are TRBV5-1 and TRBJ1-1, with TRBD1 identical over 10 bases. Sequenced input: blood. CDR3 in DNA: TGCGCCAGCAGCTTGCTCCGACAGGGGGCCCTTACGAACACTGAAGCTTTCTTT. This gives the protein CASSLLRQGALTNTEAFF.